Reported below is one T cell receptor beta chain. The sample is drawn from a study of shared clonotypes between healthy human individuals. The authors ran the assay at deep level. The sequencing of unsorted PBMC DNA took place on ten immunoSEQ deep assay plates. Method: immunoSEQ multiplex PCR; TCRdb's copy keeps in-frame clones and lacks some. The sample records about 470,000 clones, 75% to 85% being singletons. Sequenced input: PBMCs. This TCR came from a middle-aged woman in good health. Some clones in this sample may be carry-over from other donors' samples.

CDR3 in amino acids: CASALGRNYEQYF. The CDR3 DNA reads as TGTGCTAGTGCTCTGGGGCGGAACTACGAGCAGTACTTC. V gene TRBV12-5 combines with J gene TRBJ2-7; tentatively, D is TRBD1 (5 bases). This CDR3 is 13 amino acids long. V lost 7 bases and J 3 bases, leaving 13 bases between the germline ends. The germline V gene encodes CDR1 LGHNT and CDR2 FRNRAP.